This record covers a single T cell receptor beta chain. This CDR3 has 19 amino acids. V was clipped by 0 bases and J by 3 bases, with 21 bases between them. Data came from immunoSEQ multiplex PCR; TCRdb stores just in-frame clones and leaves some out. Of roughly 200,000 clones detected, 70% to 90% appear once; the ten largest clones hold approximately 9.9%. This sample is drawn from a study of blood T cell repertoires in COVID-19. Study-wide background: The United States, Italy and Spain supplied acute and convalescent COVID-19 samples. T cells, B-cell-depleted T cells, or PBMCs supplied cDNA or gDNA.

The sequenced sample consisted of peripheral blood. J is TRBJ2-2 and V is TRBV5-3; a weak D match, TRBD1 (6 bases). TRBV5-3 belongs to the ORF category, with a function that is uncertain. This clonotype was sampled from a human donor with active or convalescent COVID-19. The donor label of this sample is uncertain. CDR3 sequence: CARSLVGLRQDGDTGELFF. DNA for the CDR3: TGTGCCAGAAGCTTGGTCGGACTCAGACAGGATGGAGACACCGGGGAGCTGTTTTTT.